This T cell receptor (beta chain) stems from a study of Graves' ophthalmopathy and Graves' hyperthyroidism. On the study more broadly: The authors defined stable hyperthyroidism as no ophthalmopathy within 18 months of follow-up.

Researchers took RNA transcripts and amplified TCR beta CDR3 regions from them. An initial RT-PCR round employing HTBI primers preceded a second-round multiplex PCR. TCRdb passed the multiplex PCR reads through MiXCR, listing each CDR3 protein once. The sample gives 560,000 or so distinct CDR3 sequences, 35% to 40% of which show up once; 3.5% to 5% is in the top ten. Study observations and caveats: The majority of expanded thyroid clonotypes above 0.001 frequency also occurred in blood.

This clonotype was seen at least ten times. Its antigen is as yet unknown. Participants with hyperthyroidism, aged 18 to 65, were newly diagnosed with under 2 months' duration. Reliance was placed on clinical symptoms, serum thyroxine, TRAb, thyroid ultrasound and orbital computed tomography for diagnosis. Sequenced: peripheral blood or thyroid tissue (not recorded which). The clonotype originates from an adult man with Graves' hyperthyroidism.

The chain's CDR3 is CATSGAGGTGELFF. The DNA for the CDR3 is TGTGCCACCAGCGGAGCGGGAGGTACCGGGGAGCTGTTTTTT. The chain uses TRBV24-1 and TRBJ2-2, with TRBD2 matching over 9 bases. This CDR3 is 14 amino acids long. V lost 7 bases to trimming and J lost 5 bases; unmatched junction nucleotides: 4. The germline V gene has CDR1 KGHDR and CDR2 SFDVKD.